Below, 18 T cell receptor beta chains from the same sample are listed, as sequenced in a study of Ad26.COV2.S vaccination and SARS-CoV-2 variants. Assay used: immunoSEQ multiplex PCR; TCRdb lists only in-frame clones, some missing. The profile shows about 440,000 clones, about 90% of them singletons. Treatment given: 19 received Ad26.COV2.S at low or high dose, single or two shots; about 5 received placebo; per-sample allocation not given. The samples date from day 63 after the first vaccine or placebo injection. The material sequenced was peripheral blood, taken in a trial of Ad26.COV2.S vaccine versus placebo. These receptors came from a person aged 18-60 years who received the Ad26.COV2.S COVID-19 vaccine or a placebo.

V usage is TRBV14 and J usage is TRBJ2-3; D is possibly TRBD2 (6 bases). CDR1 SGHDN and CDR2 FVKESK come from the germline V gene. Trimming left V 6 bases short and J 1 base short, with 11 bases between. The CDR3 has 14 residues. DNA of the CDR3: TGTGCCAGCAGTCTCGGCGGGGGCACAGATACGCAGTATTTT. Translating it yields CASSLGGGTDTQYF. The full variable domain, with the rest looked up from reference TRBV14 and TRBJ2-3, is EAGVTQFPSHSVIEKGQTVTLRCDPISGHDNLYWYRRVMGKEIKFLLHFVKESKQDESGMPNNRFLAERTGGTYSTLKVQPAELEDSGVYFCASSLGGGTDTQYFGPGTRLTVL.

The chain couples TRBV19 to TRBJ2-7; D is ambiguous. Trimming left V 4 bases short and J 3 bases short, with 16 bases between. This CDR3 comprises 15 residues. Germline V CDR1 and CDR2: LNHDA, SQIVND (reference sequence). The CDR3 DNA is TGTGCCAGTAGTAATCCTCCCGGGCTCGACTACGAGCAGTACTTC. Translating it yields CASSNPPGLDYEQYF.

This clone was seen just once. The chain combines TRBV28 with TRBJ2-7; 7 nucleotides match TRBD2. Germline loops: CDR1 MDHEN, CDR2 SYDVKM. CDR3 length: 14 residues. The V segment lost 7 bases and the J segment 5 bases; nucleotides outside the gene matches: 11. The CDR3 DNA reads TGTGCCAGCACCCTTCCGAAGGGAGGGGACGAGCAGTACTTC. Its protein product is CASTLPKGGDEQYF.

The V gene is TRBV3-1 (or the pseudogene TRBV3-2), the J gene TRBJ2-3; D remains ambiguous. Germline V gene data show CDR1 as LGHDT and CDR2 as YNNKEL (reference sequence). The germline V and J ends were trimmed by 7 bases and 3 bases, with 17 bases remaining between them. The CDR3 consists of 15 residues. CDR3 region: CASNSRSSRTDTQYF. The CDR3 coding sequence is TGTGCCAGCAATTCCAGGAGTAGCAGGACAGATACGCAGTATTTT.

The genes are TRBV19 and TRBJ1-2; 8 positions agree with TRBD1. The CDR3 covers 13 residues. Germline trimming cut 6 bases from V and 3 bases from J; bases unmatched to any gene: 3. Germline-derived CDR1 and CDR2 are LNHDA and SQIVND (reference sequence). The CDR3 reads CASRQTGDYGYTF. CDR3 nucleotide sequence: TGTGCCAGTAGACAGACAGGGGACTATGGCTACACCTTC.

This clone was recorded once. V usage is TRBV5-5 and J usage is TRBJ2-7; D ambiguous. V was clipped by 2 bases and J by 3 bases, with 12 bases between them. This CDR3 comprises 14 residues. From germline, CDR1 is SGHKS and CDR2 YYEKEE (reference sequence). The CDR3 region has the DNA TGTGCCAGCAGCTTTAGTCAGGCAAACTACGAGCAGTACTTC. This encodes CASSFSQANYEQYF. Looking up the rest from reference TRBV5-5 and TRBJ2-7 gives the full variable domain: DAGVTQSPTHLIKTRGQQVTLRCSPISGHKSVSWYQQVLGQGPQFIFQYYEKEERGRGNFPDRFSARQFPNYSSELNVNALLLGDSALYLCASSFSQANYEQYFGPGTRLTVT.

The gene calls are TRBV10-3 and TRBJ2-7, with 7 bases lining up with TRBD2. The CDR3 length is 15 residues. V shed 0 bases, J shed 7 bases, and the junction held 9 bases outside the gene matches. Germline lookup yields CDR1 ENHRY and CDR2 SYGVKD. The CDR3 DNA reads as TGTGCCATCAGTGAGTCGCGAGCGGGACGGGGTGAGCAGTACTTC. Translated, it gives CAISESRAGRGEQYF.

The chain links TRBV28 to TRBJ1-2, with 9 bases matching TRBD1. Trimming removed 2 bases from V and 4 bases from J; junction bases left unmatched: 5. The CDR3 has 15 amino acids. Per germline, CDR1 MDHEN and CDR2 SYDVKM. CDR3 nucleotide sequence: TGTGCCAGCAGTTTAAGTAGACAGGGGGTCTATGGCTACACCTTC. Encoded protein: CASSLSRQGVYGYTF.

The V gene is TRBV30, the J gene TRBJ1-6, with TRBD1 matching 8 bases. Germline CDR1 reads GTSNPN; CDR2 reads SVGIG (reference sequence). V gave up 4 bases and J gave up 7 bases; unmatched junction bases: 3. The CDR3 consists of 13 residues. CDR3 bases: TGTGCCTGGAACCACAGGGGGAATTCACCCCTCCACTTT. Translating it yields CAWNHRGNSPLHF.

The chain has TRBV3-1 (or the pseudogene TRBV3-2) and TRBJ2-1; no definite D call. Deletions cut 0 bases from V and 7 bases from J, with 16 bases between. The CDR3 is 16 amino acids. The germline V gene has CDR1 LGHDT and CDR2 YNNKEL (reference sequence). The chain's CDR3 is CASSQDRTFVGNEQFF. The CDR3 DNA reads TGTGCCAGCAGCCAAGATCGGACCTTTGTTGGAAATGAGCAGTTCTTC.

The chain joins TRBV25-1 to TRBJ2-1; possibly TRBD1 for D (6 bases). CDR1 MGHDK and CDR2 SYGVNS come from the germline V gene. There are 14 residues in the CDR3. V shed 2 bases and J shed 4 bases, with 9 bases lying between them. This CDR3 is CASSEGGRYNEQFF. The DNA for the CDR3 is TGTGCCAGCAGTGAAGGGGGCCGTTACAATGAGCAGTTCTTC.

The chain links TRBV4-3 to TRBJ2-2; TRBD1 might be the D (5 bases). The CDR3 totals 13 residues. CDR1 and CDR2 from the germline V gene are LGHNA and YSLEER. Trimming removed 6 bases at V and 6 bases at J, with 11 bases between. CDR3: CASSSRASGELFF. CDR3 DNA sequence: TGCGCCAGCAGTTCCAGGGCTTCCGGGGAGCTGTTTTTT.

The V gene is TRBV7-2, the J gene TRBJ2-5, with 12 bases identical to TRBD2. The germline V gene encodes CDR1 SGHTA and CDR2 FQGNSA. Trimming cost V 1 base and J 2 bases; bases outside gene matches: 8. CDR3 length equals 18 residues. In DNA, the CDR3 is TGTGCCAGCAGCTTAGGTAGCCTAGCGGGAGGGACTCAAGAGACCCAGTACTTC. It codes for CASSLGSLAGGTQETQYF.

The chain uses TRBV5-4 and TRBJ2-7; the match to TRBD2 covers 15 bases. CDR3 length equals 17 residues. The junction had 5 bases not matched to a gene; V was cut back by 1 base and J by 3 bases. The germline V gene has CDR1 SGHNT and CDR2 YYREEE (reference sequence). The CDR3, as DNA: TGTGCCAGCAGCTTGCGGACTAGCGGGAGGGTAAGCTACGAGCAGTACTTC. Encoded protein: CASSLRTSGRVSYEQYF. The full variable domain, its missing parts supplied by reference TRBV5-4 and TRBJ2-7, is ETGVTQSPTHLIKTRGQQVTLRCSSQSGHNTVSWYQQALGQGPQFIFQYYREEENGRGNFPPRFSGLQFPNYSSELNVNALELDDSALYLCASSLRTSGRVSYEQYFGPGTRLTVT.

The chain employs TRBV5-5 and TRBJ2-1, with TRBD2 matching over 15 bases. There are 16 residues in the CDR3. The J segment lost 10 bases and the V segment lost 2 bases, leaving 7 bases of the junction unmatched. The V gene's germline CDR1 is SGHKS and CDR2 YYEKEE (reference sequence). CDR3 region: CASSFGLAGGIREQFF. DNA of the CDR3: TGTGCCAGCAGCTTCGGACTAGCGGGAGGGATTCGGGAGCAGTTCTTC.

This clone was detected only a few times. The chain has TRBV28 and TRBJ2-7, with D hard to call. The ends were cut back, 5 bases at V and 3 bases at J, with 14 bases in the middle. Per the germline V gene, CDR1 is MDHEN and CDR2 is SYDVKM. This CDR3 has 14 residues. The chain's CDR3 is CASSVGALGYEQYF. In nucleotides, the CDR3 is TGTGCCAGCAGTGTCGGAGCCCTTGGCTACGAGCAGTACTTC.

V and J are TRBV21-1 and TRBJ1-2; the table's D call of TRBD1 was not tested on the DNA. TRBV21-1 is deemed a pseudogene. This CDR3 spans 16 amino acids. The CDR3 is CASSKGSQGITYGYTF. CDR3 DNA: TGTGCCAGCAGCAAAGGTTCACAGGGGATCACCTATGGCTACACCTTC.

The rearrangement joins TRBV9 to TRBJ2-3, with TRBD2 identical over 9 bases. Looked up from germline, CDR1 is SGDLS and CDR2 is YYNGEE. The CDR3 contains 16 residues. V was clipped by 0 bases and J by 10 bases; unmatched bases: 12. This CDR3 reads CASSVVDSGSIQAQYF. The CDR3 DNA reads as TGTGCCAGCAGCGTAGTTGATAGCGGGAGTATCCAGGCGCAGTATTTT.